The TCR beta chain under discussion was sequenced for a study of shared clonotypes between healthy human individuals. Points from the study as a whole: The study found lower generation probabilities in non-shared clonotypes than in those shared by all four donors. Sequencing depth was expected to affect clonotype sharing among donors.

This CDR3 contains 16 residues. With regard to this clone: The antigen remains unidentified.

As originally analysed: Filtering differed for immunoSEQ, which gave only junction sequences without quality scores. TCRdb's table, derived via immunoSEQ multiplex PCR, lists solely in-frame clones and lacks some. The V and J calls and the clone size are those of that table, but D and trimming were determined from the DNA. The data contain about 2 million clones, just under 95% of them singletons. CD45RO-negative, CCR7-selected cells formed the naive CD8 fraction, which excluded terminally differentiated effector memory CD45RA+ cells. Donors, without exception, were Caucasian adults residing in Nashville, Tennessee.

The sample taken for sequencing was naive CD8+ T cells sorted from blood. J is TRBJ1-2 and V is TRBV21-1; the table names TRBD1, a call not compared with the DNA. TRBV21-1 is designated a pseudogene. The sequence came from a man between 18 and 35 years old in good health. The CDR3 DNA reads as TGTGCCAGCAGCATCTCCCGGGACACCTTGGGGTATGGCTACACCTTC. Its translation: CASSISRDTLGYGYTF.